This T cell receptor beta chain originates from a study of CD4 T cell repertoires in COVID-19. The repertoire was sequenced with immunoSEQ multiplex PCR; TCRdb's copy has only in-frame clones and lacks some. Found here are approximately 24,000 clones, 93% of them singletons; the top ten hold less than 0.75%. This clone was picked up one time. These memory T cells were uncultured and sequenced directly after ex vivo isolation. This TCR derives from a human donor who had COVID-19. Material: circulating follicular helper CD4+ T cells (cTfh) from blood, obtained before the COVID-19 pandemic.

DNA for the CDR3: TGTGCCAGCAGCTCTCTCTCTGGAAACACCATATATTTT. This translates into CASSSLSGNTIYF. V is TRBV6-1 and J is TRBJ1-3; D remains unclear. CDR1 is MNHNS and CDR2 is SASEGT in the germline V gene. This CDR3 has 13 residues. The germline V and J ends were trimmed by 6 bases and 0 bases, with 6 bases remaining between them.